These 28 T cell receptor beta chains came from one sample sequenced in a study of vaccination effects on CD4 cells after COVID-19 (dated by TCRdb to between 2022 and 2023). To identify antigen-specific CD4+ T cell clonotypes by their expansion, the ViraFEST assay first stimulated PBMC with viral peptide pools and then applied TCR sequencing. After less than 13 days of culture, CD4+ T cells were isolated with the EasySep CD4+ T cell isolation kit. Two doses of either the BNT162b2 or the mRNA-1273 mRNA SARS-CoV-2 vaccine were administered to participants. Libraries were built with the immunoSEQ multiplex PCR assay. TCRdb retrieved this table from immuneACCESS and kept in-frame rearrangements only. Not all clones are present; in checked studies, unresolved V genes account for under half, and no reason is known for the remainder. The sample profile shows about 80,000 clones; over 70% of them were found once. Of the sample, roughly 1.1% falls within the top ten clones.

These receptors are not linked to any known antigen. The material sequenced was CD4+ T cells from PBMCs cultured with HCoV-OC43 spike peptides, taken after COVID-19 vaccination. The sample's cell subset or site label is to be understood as: HCoV-OC43 spike overlapping peptide pool stimulation. The receptors shown here come from a human donor who received a COVID-19 vaccine.

V is TRBV7-2 and J is TRBJ2-3; 12 nucleotides align to TRBD2. Germline assignment: CDR1 SGHTA and CDR2 FQGNSA. The V gene end was trimmed by 6 bases and the J gene end by 4 bases; junction bases not matched to a gene: 2. The CDR3 is 14 amino acids. This chain's CDR3 is CASSSSGGADTQYF. The CDR3 DNA reads as TGTGCCAGCAGTTCTAGCGGGGGGGCAGATACGCAGTATTTT.

The chain joins TRBV3-1 (or the pseudogene TRBV3-2) to TRBJ2-7; 9 bases are shared with TRBD2. Germline V CDR1 and CDR2: LGHDT, YNNKEL (reference sequence). With 2 bases clipped from V and 4 bases from J, the junction kept 6 bases outside the gene matches. This CDR3 region has 15 residues. CDR3 in DNA: TGTGCCAGCAGCCAATCTAATCTAGCGGGGTACGAGCAGTACGTC. Its translation: CASSQSNLAGYEQYV.

This clone was detected a few times. Written as DNA, the CDR3 is TGTGCCAGCTCCCAAGGGGAGTGGGAGACCCAGTACTTC. It encodes CASSQGEWETQYF. The chain has TRBV3-1 (or the pseudogene TRBV3-2) and TRBJ2-5; D could derive from TRBD1 or TRBD2 (5 bases each). Germline CDR1 LGHDT, CDR2 YNNKEL (reference sequence). Trimming shortened V by 8 bases and J by 5 bases, and 15 bases separated the two germline ends. This CDR3 has 13 amino acids.

The V and J genes are TRBV6-5 and TRBJ1-5; 8 positions match TRBD1. The CDR3 has 13 residues. Unmatched junction bases numbered 2, after V lost 6 bases and J lost 4 bases. Per germline, CDR1 MNHEY and CDR2 SVGAGI. The CDR3 sequence is CASRRTGNQPQHF. The CDR3 DNA sequence: TGTGCCAGCAGACGGACAGGGAATCAGCCCCAGCATTTT.

The genes are TRBV4-1 and TRBJ1-6; D possibly corresponds to TRBD1 (5 bases). In germline, CDR1 is MGHRA, CDR2 YSYEKL. This CDR3 has 17 amino acids. V was trimmed by 1 base and J by 0 bases, leaving 10 bases between them. CDR3 loop: CASSQARASSYNSPLHF. The CDR3 region has the DNA TGCGCCAGCAGCCAAGCCAGGGCGAGCTCCTATAATTCACCCCTCCACTTT.

V is TRBV11-2 and J is TRBJ1-1, with D tentatively TRBD1 (6 bases). CDR3 length: 16 residues. Trimming took off 5 bases at V and 2 bases at J, with 18 bases between the two ends. The germline V gene has CDR1 SGHAT and CDR2 FQNNGV. The CDR3 loop is CASSLRGGLRNTEAFF. DNA of the CDR3: TGTGCCAGCAGCCTCCGCGGGGGGCTGAGAAACACTGAAGCTTTCTTT. The variable domain in full, with the rest retrieved from reference TRBV11-2 and TRBJ1-1, is EAGVAQSPRYKIIEKRQSVAFWCNPISGHATLYWYQQILGQGPKLLIQFQNNGVVDDSQLPKDRFSAERLKGVDSTLKIQPAKLEDSAVYLCASSLRGGLRNTEAFFGQGTRLTVV.

J is TRBJ2-7 and V is TRBV7-3; 7 bases are a match to TRBD1. The V and J ends lost 2 bases and 6 bases, in that order; junction bases with no gene match: 4. This CDR3 region has 13 residues. Germline CDR1 and CDR2: SGHTA and FQGTGA. The CDR3, as DNA: TGTGCCAGCAGCTTAGACAGGGATGGCGAGCAGTACGTC. This translates into CASSLDRDGEQYV.

This sequence joins TRBV5-1 and TRBJ1-2, with D unclear. The ends were cut back, 4 bases at V and 0 bases at J, with 7 bases in the middle. The germline V gene has CDR1 SGHRS and CDR2 YFSETQ. There are 13 residues in the CDR3. CDR3 coding DNA: TGCGCCAGCAGCGGCGGTCCTAACTATGGCTACACCTTC. This translates into CASSGGPNYGYTF.

This sequence joins TRBV7-2 and TRBJ2-3; TRBD2 matches at 12 bases. The CDR3 contains 15 residues. The V gene's germline CDR1 is SGHTA and CDR2 FQGNSA. With V trimmed by 6 bases and J by 3 bases, 4 bases remained unmatched. CDR3 sequence: CASRRTSGETDTQYF. CDR3 nucleotides: TGTGCCAGCAGGCGGACTAGCGGGGAGACAGATACGCAGTATTTT.

This chain uses TRBV6-4 with TRBJ2-1; no clear D gene. CDR1 is MRHNA and CDR2 is SNTAGT in the germline V gene. This CDR3 comprises 10 residues. The CDR3 here is CPGWDNEQFF. DNA for the CDR3: TGTCCCGGGTGGGACAATGAGCAGTTCTTC.

The chain recombines TRBV7-9 with TRBJ1-4; D remains ambiguous. CDR3 size: 13 residues. Germline values: CDR1 SEHNR, CDR2 FQNEAQ (reference sequence). V lost 3 bases and J lost 7, with 9 bases in between. DNA for the CDR3: TGTGCCAGCAGCTTGACGGTTGGTGAAAAACTGTTTTTT. Translated, it gives CASSLTVGEKLFF.

The rearrangement links TRBV5-1 to TRBJ1-5; 9 bases agree with TRBD1. CDR1 and CDR2 (germline): SGHRS, YFSETQ. The CDR3 length is 14 residues. The V gene end was trimmed by 4 bases and the J gene end by 4 bases; junction bases not matched to a gene: 3. The CDR3 sequence is CASSPGTGNQPQHF. In DNA, the CDR3 is TGCGCCAGCAGCCCAGGGACAGGGAATCAGCCCCAGCATTTT.

The V and J genes are TRBV5-6 and TRBJ1-5; tentative D call: TRBD1 (6 bases). CDR1 SGHDT and CDR2 YYEEEE come from the germline V gene. Between the trimmed V and J ends, which lost 3 bases and 3 bases, there was a span of 10 bases. CDR3 length equals 14 residues. The CDR3 DNA sequence: TGTGCCAGCAGCTCACAGGGACCCAATCAGCCCCAGCATTTT. Protein: CASSSQGPNQPQHF.

V usage is TRBV27 and J usage is TRBJ1-1; 9 nucleotides match TRBD1. The CDR3 extends over 17 amino acids. Germline CDR1 is MNHEY and CDR2 is SMNVEV (reference sequence). V was clipped by 5 bases and J by 1 base; unmatched bases: 11. CDR3 bases: TGTGCCAGCAGTGGTGGACAGGGGTTCATGAGGAACACTGAAGCTTTCTTT. Translation gives CASSGGQGFMRNTEAFF.

The CDR3 here is CASSYSTGGDGYTF. The CDR3, as DNA: TGTGCCAGCAGTTACTCGACAGGGGGTGATGGCTACACCTTC. V and J are TRBV6-5 and TRBJ1-2, with 9 bases fitting TRBD1. Germline V lookup: CDR1 MNHEY, CDR2 SVGAGI. The CDR3 sequence is 14 residues long. Trimming took 0 bases from V and 6 from J; bases not matched to a gene: 2.

The chain combines TRBV7-6 with TRBJ2-6; tentatively, D is TRBD1 or TRBD2 (6 bases each). CDR1 is SGHVS, CDR2 FNYEAQ, per germline. The length of the CDR3 is 18 residues. The ends were cut back, 2 bases at V and 0 bases at J, with 14 bases in the middle. CDR3 protein: CASSLLGGGISGANVLTF. Here the CDR3 DNA reads TGTGCCAGCAGCTTATTGGGGGGCGGAATCTCTGGGGCCAACGTCCTGACTTTC.

This clone is a singleton in its sample. The rearrangement uses TRBV9 and TRBJ2-5; D possibly matches TRBD1 or TRBD2 (6 bases each). This CDR3 is 18 amino acids long. Trimming removed 1 base at V and 2 bases at J, with 21 bases between. Germline V lookup: CDR1 SGDLS, CDR2 YYNGEE. The CDR3 DNA sequence: TGTGCCAGCAGCGTATCTTTACAGGGCCTCGGGGGTCAAGAGACCCAGTACTTC. Translation gives CASSVSLQGLGGQETQYF.

This clone appeared a single time. The CDR3 is CASTDPRGRETQYF. CDR3 DNA sequence: TGCGCCAGCACCGACCCCCGGGGACGGGAGACCCAGTACTTC. The J gene is TRBJ2-5, the V gene TRBV5-1, with D perhaps being TRBD1 or TRBD2 (5 bases each). CDR1 is SGHRS and CDR2 is YFSETQ in the germline V gene. Trimming took 6 bases from V and 5 from J, leaving 17 bases between them. The CDR3 runs to 14 residues.

The CDR3 DNA is TGTGCCAGCTCACCCCAGGGAAACAATCAGCCCCAGCATTTT. Translated: CASSPQGNNQPQHF. The genes are TRBV18 and TRBJ1-5; tentatively, D is TRBD1 (5 bases). The V end was cut by 3 bases, the J end by 3 bases, with 9 bases between. The germline V gene has CDR1 KGHSH and CDR2 LQKENI. The CDR3 spans 14 residues. The whole variable domain, filled in from reference TRBV18 and TRBJ1-5, reads NAGVMQNPRHLVRRRGQEARLRCSPMKGHSHVYWYRQLPEEGLKFMVYLQKENIIDESGMPKERFSAEFPKEGPSILRIQQVVRGDSAAYFCASSPQGNNQPQHFGDGTRLSIL.

The chain couples TRBV6-2 or TRBV6-3 to TRBJ2-1; perhaps TRBD2 as D (7 bases). The CDR3 runs to 20 residues. CDR1 is MNHEY and CDR2 is SVGEGT in the germline V gene. V was cut by 2 bases and J by 1 base, with 24 bases left in between. The CDR3 bases are TGTGCCAGCAGTTACAGGCTTGGGTACGGGGGGCCTCAGTCCTACAATGAGCAGTTCTTC. This sequence encodes CASSYRLGYGGPQSYNEQFF.

The rearrangement links TRBV19 to TRBJ1-1; D is unclear. Germline values: CDR1 LNHDA, CDR2 SQIVND (reference sequence). V was trimmed by 9 bases and J by 1 base, leaving 12 bases between them. The CDR3 has 13 amino acids. CDR3 loop: CASQTEPNTEAFF. The CDR3 DNA follows: TGTGCCAGCCAGACGGAACCGAACACTGAAGCTTTCTTT.

V is TRBV5-5 and J is TRBJ2-3; no clear D. This CDR3 spans 13 amino acids. The germline V gene encodes CDR1 SGHKS and CDR2 YYEKEE (reference sequence). V dropped 0 bases and J dropped 3 bases, with 5 bases sitting between them. CDR3 amino acids: CASSLAFTDTQYF. The CDR3 nucleotides are TGTGCCAGCAGCTTGGCCTTTACAGATACGCAGTATTTT.

This clone has just a few counts. The chain couples TRBV20-1 to TRBJ2-2; possible D gene TRBD2, 6 bases. The CDR3 length is 12 residues. Germline V lookup: CDR1 DFQATT, CDR2 SNEGSKA (reference sequence). The V end was cut by 3 bases, the J end by 6 bases, with 8 bases between. Written as DNA, the CDR3 is TGCAGTGCTAGTTGGGGGGCCGGGGAGCTGTTTTTT. Translating gives CSASWGAGELFF.

The J gene is TRBJ2-5, the V gene TRBV10-3, with TRBD2 matching 8 bases. The CDR3 length is 13 residues. Trimming at V came to 5 bases and at J to 5 bases, leaving 4 bases not matched to a gene. Germline-derived CDR1 and CDR2 are ENHRY and SYGVKD. This CDR3 is CAISTPGGETQYF. DNA of the CDR3: TGTGCCATCAGTACCCCGGGGGGGGAGACCCAGTACTTC.

The V call is TRBV14, the J call TRBJ2-5, with D perhaps matching TRBD1 (6 bases). The CDR3 runs to 15 residues. Trimming removed 4 bases from V and 4 bases from J, with 16 bases in between. Germline assignment: CDR1 SGHDN and CDR2 FVKESK. The CDR3 sequence: CASSPGTPRVETQYF. In DNA, the CDR3 is TGTGCCAGCAGCCCGGGGACACCCCGGGTAGAGACCCAGTACTTC.

The genes are TRBV19 and TRBJ2-5, with D tentatively TRBD1 (7 bases). This CDR3 contains 14 residues. Germline CDR1 and CDR2: LNHDA and SQIVND (reference sequence). The V end lost 3 bases, the J end lost 3 bases, and 11 bases lay between the germline ends. CDR3 bases: TGTGCCAGTAGTATTCGCGGGACAGAAGAGACCCAGTACTTC. It codes for CASSIRGTEETQYF.

This chain uses TRBV5-1 with TRBJ2-3, with D possibly being TRBD1 or TRBD2 (5 bases each). This CDR3 region has 14 residues. With 0 bases removed from V and 2 bases from J, the gap between germline ends came to 7 bases. CDR1 and CDR2 from the germline V gene are SGHRS and YFSETQ. CDR3 in DNA: TGCGCCAGCAGCTTGGGGGGGAACACAGATACGCAGTATTTT. Translating it yields CASSLGGNTDTQYF.

This chain joins TRBV24-1 and TRBJ2-6; the D gene is possibly TRBD1 (6 bases). Germline CDR1 is KGHDR and CDR2 is SFDVKD. The CDR3 loop spans 15 amino acids. Trimming took 8 bases from V and 1 from J, leaving 11 bases between them. Here the CDR3 DNA reads TGTGCCACCATGAATACAGGGTCTGGGGCCAACGTCCTGACTTTC. Protein: CATMNTGSGANVLTF.